Within the sample, the clone carrying this T cell receptor beta chain is medium-sized. Its cognate antigen is unknown. The entry originates in a study of PD-1 blockade in classical Hodgkin lymphoma. The study's findings and limits: Diversity similar to that of newly diagnosed patients was seen at baseline in complete responders. According to reports, newly diagnosed patients had lower baseline TCR diversity than healthy donors, and relapsed/refractory patients had lower baseline TCR diversity still.

Some clones are missing from TCRdb's copy, which holds only in-frame ones; the method was immunoSEQ multiplex PCR. This sample has 10,000 or so clones, with more than 75% found just once. Relapse was seen in all patients after autologous stem cell transplantation, and brentuximab vedotin exposure was variable. This receptor was taken from a human donor with classical Hodgkin lymphoma. This sample comprised peripheral blood mononuclear cells (PBMCs), obtained before the second cycle of nivolumab.

The CDR3, as DNA: TGTGCCACCAGCAGAGAGAGGGCAGTCGTTATGGACTCTGGGGCCAACGTCCTGACTTTC. Its translation: CATSRERAVVMDSGANVLTF. The chain has TRBV15 and TRBJ2-6, with TRBD2 as a possible D gene (5 bases). The V and J ends lost 0 bases and 0 bases respectively, with 18 bases between them. Germline V CDR1 and CDR2: LNHNV, YYDKDF (reference sequence). The CDR3 sequence is 20 residues long.